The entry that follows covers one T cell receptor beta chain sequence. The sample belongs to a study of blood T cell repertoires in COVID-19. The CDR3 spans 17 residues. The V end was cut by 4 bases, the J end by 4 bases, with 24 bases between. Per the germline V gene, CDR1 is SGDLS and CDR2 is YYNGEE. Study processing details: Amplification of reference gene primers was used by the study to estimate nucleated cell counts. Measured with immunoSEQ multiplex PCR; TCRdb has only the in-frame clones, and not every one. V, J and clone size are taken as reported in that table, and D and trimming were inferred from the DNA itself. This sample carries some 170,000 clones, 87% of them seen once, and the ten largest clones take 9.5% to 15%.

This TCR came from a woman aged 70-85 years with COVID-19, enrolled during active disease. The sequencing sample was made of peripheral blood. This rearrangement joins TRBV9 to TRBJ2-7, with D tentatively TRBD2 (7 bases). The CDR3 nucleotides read TGTGCCAGCAGCCGAGGGGGGGGCTCCGGGCGTACGTACGAGCAGTACTTC. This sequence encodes CASSRGGGSGRTYEQYF.